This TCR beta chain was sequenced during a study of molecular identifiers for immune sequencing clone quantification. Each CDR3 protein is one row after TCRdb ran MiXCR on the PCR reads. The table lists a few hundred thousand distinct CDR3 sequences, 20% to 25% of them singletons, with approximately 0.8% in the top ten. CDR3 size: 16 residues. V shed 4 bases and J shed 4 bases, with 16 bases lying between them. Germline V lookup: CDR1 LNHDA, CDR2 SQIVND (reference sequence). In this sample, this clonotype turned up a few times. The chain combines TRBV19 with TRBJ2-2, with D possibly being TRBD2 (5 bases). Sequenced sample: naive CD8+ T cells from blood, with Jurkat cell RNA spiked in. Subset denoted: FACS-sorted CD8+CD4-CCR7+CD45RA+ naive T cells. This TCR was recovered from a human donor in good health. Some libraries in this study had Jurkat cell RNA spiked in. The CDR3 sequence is CASSTGREWITGELFF. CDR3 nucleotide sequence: TGTGCCAGTAGTACCGGCCGGGAATGGATCACCGGGGAGCTGTTTTTT.